This T cell receptor (beta chain) stems from a study of cytomegalovirus exposure and HLA in healthy donors. V dropped 2 bases and J dropped 6; count of bases not matched to a gene: 1. The CDR3 sequence is 14 residues long. Germline V gene data show CDR1 as MGHDK and CDR2 as SYGVNS. The study sampled nominally healthy donors, though unrecorded immune exposures were likely. The primer mix had 60 Vbeta and 13 Jbeta primers. Only in-frame clones appear in the TCRdb table, and some are missing; sequencing was by immunoSEQ multiplex PCR. Of 110,000 or so clones in the sample, 75% to 85% were seen once. Sequencing was performed on PBMCs. The chain recombines TRBV25-1 with TRBJ1-6; 7 nucleotides align to TRBD1. This TCR was sampled from a man between 25 and 39 years old in good health and CMV-seronegative. The CDR3 sequence: CASSEQGGNSPLHF. As DNA, the CDR3 is TGTGCCAGCAGTGAACAGGGGGGTAATTCACCCCTCCACTTT.